This entry is about one T cell receptor beta chain. PCR involved 60 Vbeta and 13 Jbeta primers. The repertoire was sequenced with immunoSEQ multiplex PCR; TCRdb's copy has only in-frame clones and lacks some. The sample includes approximately 100,000 clones, around three quarters of them seen just once. These data are taken from a study of cytomegalovirus exposure and HLA in healthy donors. Donors sampled were nominally healthy, though unrecorded immune exposures were likely. The germline V gene has CDR1 MNHEY and CDR2 SMNVEV (reference sequence). The CDR3 runs to 12 residues. V trimming: 10 bases; J trimming: 1 base; junction bases outside the gene matches: 3.

Sequencing was performed on PBMCs. The clonotype comes from a female donor in good health and CMV-seronegative. This rearrangement joins TRBV27 to TRBJ2-5; 7 nucleotides line up with TRBD1. The CDR3 here is CATRQGQETQYF. In DNA, the CDR3 is TGTGCCACCAGACAGGGCCAAGAGACCCAGTACTTC.